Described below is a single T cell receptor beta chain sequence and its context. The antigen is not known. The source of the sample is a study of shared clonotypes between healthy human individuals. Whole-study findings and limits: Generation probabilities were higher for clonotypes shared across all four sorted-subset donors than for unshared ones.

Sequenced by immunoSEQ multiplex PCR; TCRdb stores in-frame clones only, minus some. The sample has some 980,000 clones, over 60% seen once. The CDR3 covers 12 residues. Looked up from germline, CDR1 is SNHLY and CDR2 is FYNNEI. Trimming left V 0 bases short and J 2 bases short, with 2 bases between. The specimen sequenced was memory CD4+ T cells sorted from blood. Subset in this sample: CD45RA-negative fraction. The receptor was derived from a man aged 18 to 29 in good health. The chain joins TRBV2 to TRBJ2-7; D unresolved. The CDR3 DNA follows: TGTGCCAGCAGTGAAGCGGCCTACGAGCAGTACTTC. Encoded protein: CASSEAAYEQYF.